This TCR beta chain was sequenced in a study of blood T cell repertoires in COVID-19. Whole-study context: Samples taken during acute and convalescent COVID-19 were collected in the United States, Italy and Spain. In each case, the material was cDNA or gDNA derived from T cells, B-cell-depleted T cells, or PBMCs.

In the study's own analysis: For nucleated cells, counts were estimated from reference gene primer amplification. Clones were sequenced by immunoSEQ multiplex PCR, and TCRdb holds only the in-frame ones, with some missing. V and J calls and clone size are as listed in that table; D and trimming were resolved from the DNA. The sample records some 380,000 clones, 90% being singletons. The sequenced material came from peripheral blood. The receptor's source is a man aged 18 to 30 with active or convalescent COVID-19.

Here the CDR3 reads CASSYRTGELFF. CDR3 coding DNA: TGTGCCAGCAGTTATCGCACCGGGGAGCTGTTTTTT. The chain has TRBV27 and TRBJ2-2; D call uncertain. CDR1 MNHEY and CDR2 SMNVEV come from the germline V gene (reference sequence). V lost 4 bases and J 4 bases, leaving 4 bases between the germline ends. The CDR3 length is 12 residues.